This T cell receptor (beta chain) was identified in a study of metastatic and nonmetastatic thyroid tumors. Study information: Across peripheral blood and tumor or nodule tissue samples taken from malignant and benign thyroid patients, the repertoires were compared with one another.

Concerning this clone itself: At one boundary the junction diverges from the germline segment, which might be a read error.

Per the germline V gene, CDR1 is SGHRS and CDR2 is YFSETQ. This CDR3 has 14 amino acids. Thyroid surgery was performed in patients who had received no treatment beforehand. Authors' methods: In papillary thyroid cancer, a distant-metastasis classifier was built using CDR3 differences across clinicopathological groups. With MiXCR, TCRdb called clones anew from the PCR reads. V and J calls and clone size were set by TCRdb, not the authors. The table lists 30,000 to 40,000 clones, 20% to 25% of them singletons. The chain employs TRBV5-1 and TRBJ2-3, with D unresolved. The source material was tumor tissue. The TCR comes from a male donor with papillary thyroid cancer or a benign thyroid nodule (not recorded which). Some clones in this sample may be carry-over from other donors' samples. As DNA, the CDR3 is TGCTCCAGCAGCCCGGACCCCGGCACAGATACGCAGTATTTT. Translating gives CSSSPDPGTDTQYF.